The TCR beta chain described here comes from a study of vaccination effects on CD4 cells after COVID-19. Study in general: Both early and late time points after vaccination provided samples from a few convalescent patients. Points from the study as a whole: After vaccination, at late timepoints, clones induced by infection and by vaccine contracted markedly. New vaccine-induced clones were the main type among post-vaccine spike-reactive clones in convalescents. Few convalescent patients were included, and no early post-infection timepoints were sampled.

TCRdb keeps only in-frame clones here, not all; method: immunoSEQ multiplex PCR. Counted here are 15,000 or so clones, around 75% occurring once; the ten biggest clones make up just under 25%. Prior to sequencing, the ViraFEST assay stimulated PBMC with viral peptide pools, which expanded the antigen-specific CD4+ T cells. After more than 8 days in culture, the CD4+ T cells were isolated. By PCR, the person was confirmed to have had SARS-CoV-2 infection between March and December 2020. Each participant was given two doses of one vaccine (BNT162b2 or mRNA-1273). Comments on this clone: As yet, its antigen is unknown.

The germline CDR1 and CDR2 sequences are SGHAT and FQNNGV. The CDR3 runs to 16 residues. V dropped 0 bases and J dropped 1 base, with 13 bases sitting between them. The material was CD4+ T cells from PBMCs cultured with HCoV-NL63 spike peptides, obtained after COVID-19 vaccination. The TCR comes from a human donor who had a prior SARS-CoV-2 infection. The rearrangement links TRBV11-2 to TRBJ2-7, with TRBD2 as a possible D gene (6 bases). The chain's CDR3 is CASSLDPVGGSYEQYF. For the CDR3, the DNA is TGTGCCAGCAGCTTAGATCCGGTGGGGGGATCCTACGAGCAGTACTTC.